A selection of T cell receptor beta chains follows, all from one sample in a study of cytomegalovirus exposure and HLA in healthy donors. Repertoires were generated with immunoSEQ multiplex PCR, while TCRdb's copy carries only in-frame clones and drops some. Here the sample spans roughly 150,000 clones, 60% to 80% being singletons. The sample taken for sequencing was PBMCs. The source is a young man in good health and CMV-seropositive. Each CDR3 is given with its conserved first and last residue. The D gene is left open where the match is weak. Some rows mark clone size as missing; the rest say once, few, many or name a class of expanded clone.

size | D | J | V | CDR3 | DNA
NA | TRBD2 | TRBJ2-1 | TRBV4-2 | CASSQDSPSGYNEQFF | TGTGCCAGCAGCCAAGATTCGCCTAGCGGGTACAATGAGCAGTTCTTC
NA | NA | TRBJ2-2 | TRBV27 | CASTSHRTGELFF | TGTGCCAGCACTAGCCATCGGACCGGGGAGCTGTTTTTT
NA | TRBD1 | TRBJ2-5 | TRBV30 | CAWSYGQGKGEQYF | TGTGCCTGGAGTTATGGACAGGGAAAAGGGGAGCAGTACTTC
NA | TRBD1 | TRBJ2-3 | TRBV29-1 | CSVQGGTDTQYF | TGCAGCGTTCAGGGGGGCACAGATACGCAGTATTTT
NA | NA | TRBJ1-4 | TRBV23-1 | CASTPSGF | TGCGCCAGCACCCCATCGGGATTT
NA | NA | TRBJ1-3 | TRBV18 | CASSPPDSYSGNTIYF | TGTGCCAGCTCACCACCCGACAGTTACTCTGGAAACACCATATATTTT
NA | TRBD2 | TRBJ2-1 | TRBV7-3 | CASSRPGGTLDNEQFF | TGTGCCAGCAGCCGCCCGGGAGGAACCCTTGACAATGAGCAGTTCTTC
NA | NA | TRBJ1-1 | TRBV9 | CASSPRGREGTEAFF | TGTGCCAGCAGCCCCAGGGGTCGGGAGGGAACTGAAGCTTTCTTT
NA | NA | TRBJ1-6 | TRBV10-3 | CAISGPNSPLHF | TGTGCCATCAGTGGGCCGAATTCACCCCTCCACTTT
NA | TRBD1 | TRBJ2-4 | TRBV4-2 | CASSPQGEDIQYF | TGTGCCAGCAGCCCCCAGGGGGAAGACATTCAGTACTTC
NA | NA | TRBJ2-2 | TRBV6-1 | CASSVWGGNTGELFF | TGTGCCAGCAGCGTATGGGGCGGAAACACCGGGGAGCTGTTTTTT
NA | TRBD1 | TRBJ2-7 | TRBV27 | CASSHGQGYGEQYF | TGTGCCAGCAGTCACGGACAGGGGTACGGCGAGCAGTACTTC
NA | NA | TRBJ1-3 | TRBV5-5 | CASTRGSGNTIYF | TGTGCCAGCACGCGGGGGTCTGGAAACACCATATATTTT
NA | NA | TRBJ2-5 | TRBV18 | CASSRDRGAGVGGGPGAQYF | TGTGCCAGCTCACGCGACAGGGGCGCGGGTGTGGGCGGGGGTCCGGGGGCCCAGTACTTC
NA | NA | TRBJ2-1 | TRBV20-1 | CSASVYNEQFF | TGCAGCGCCAGTGTCTACAATGAGCAGTTCTTC
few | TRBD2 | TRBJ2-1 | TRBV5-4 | CASSLSGRNEQFF | TGTGCCAGCAGCTTGTCCGGGAGGAATGAGCAGTTCTTC
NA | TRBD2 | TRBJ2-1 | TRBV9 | CASSATSGSYNEQFF | TGTGCCAGCAGCGCCACTAGCGGGTCCTACAATGAGCAGTTCTTC
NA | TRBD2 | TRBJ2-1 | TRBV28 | CASSFLLAGVNEQFF | TGTGCCAGCAGTTTTCTGCTAGCGGGAGTGAATGAGCAGTTCTTC
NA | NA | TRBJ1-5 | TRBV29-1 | CSVRVDSNQPQHF | TGCAGCGTTCGAGTAGATAGCAATCAGCCCCAGCATTTT
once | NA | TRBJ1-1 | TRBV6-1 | CASSGLLPGDTEAFF | TGTGCCAGCAGTGGACTACTGCCGGGGGACACTGAAGCTTTCTTT
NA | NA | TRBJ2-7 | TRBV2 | CASSGWSTKSNTYEQYF | TGTGCCAGCAGTGGGTGGTCTACCAAATCAAATACCTACGAGCAGTACTTC
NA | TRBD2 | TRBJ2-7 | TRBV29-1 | CSAREGQTYEQYF | TGCAGCGCAAGGGAGGGGCAGACTTACGAGCAGTACTTC
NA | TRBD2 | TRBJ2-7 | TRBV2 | CASSEGNSGSYEQYF | TGTGCCAGCAGTGAAGGTAATAGCGGGAGCTACGAGCAGTACTTC
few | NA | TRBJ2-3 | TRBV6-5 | CASSSTGDTQYF | TGTGCCAGCAGTTCCACGGGAGATACGCAGTATTTT
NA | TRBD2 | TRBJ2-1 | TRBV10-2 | CASGGSSGSYNEQFF | TGCGCCAGCGGAGGATCTAGCGGCTCCTACAATGAGCAGTTCTTC
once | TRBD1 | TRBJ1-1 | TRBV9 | CASSVTGVTEAFF | TGTGCCAGCAGCGTTACAGGGGTTACTGAAGCTTTCTTT
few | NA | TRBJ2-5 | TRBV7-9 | CASSLSPWARQETQYF | TGTGCCAGCAGCCTCTCCCCCTGGGCCAGACAAGAGACCCAGTACTTC
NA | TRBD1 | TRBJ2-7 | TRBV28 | CAIDRERKPTGSTPYEQYF | TGTGCCATAGACAGGGAGCGAAAACCCACAGGCAGTACTCCCTACGAGCAGTACTTC
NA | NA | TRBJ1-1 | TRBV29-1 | CSVVAVNTEAFF | TGCAGCGTTGTGGCAGTGAACACTGAAGCTTTCTTT
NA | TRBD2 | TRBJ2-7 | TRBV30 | CAWSIGLAGTYEQYF | TGTGCCTGGAGTATTGGACTAGCGGGAACCTACGAGCAGTACTTC
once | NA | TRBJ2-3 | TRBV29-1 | CSSRQGMADTQYF | TGCAGCTCTCGGCAGGGAATGGCGGATACGCAGTATTTT
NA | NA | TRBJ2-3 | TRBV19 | CASSTFGVFDTQYF | TGTGCCAGTAGTACATTCGGGGTATTTGATACGCAGTATTTT
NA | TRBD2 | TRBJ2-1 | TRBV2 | CASSEDGLAGGVSWQFF | TGTGCCAGCAGTGAAGATGGGCTAGCGGGGGGGGTAAGTTGGCAGTTCTTC
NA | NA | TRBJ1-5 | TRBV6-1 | CASRDRQSNQPQHF | TGTGCCAGCAGGGACCGACAGAGCAATCAGCCCCAGCATTTT
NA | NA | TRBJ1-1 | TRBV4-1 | CASSHPGNTEAFF | TGCGCCAGCAGCCACCCGGGGAACACTGAAGCTTTCTTT
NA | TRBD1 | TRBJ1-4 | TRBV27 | CASSPGDRVGKLFF | TGTGCCAGCAGTCCAGGGGACAGGGTCGGAAAACTGTTTTTT
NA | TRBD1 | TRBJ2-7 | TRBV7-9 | CASSLIRQGVEQYF | TGTGCCAGCAGCTTAATCAGACAGGGGGTCGAGCAGTACTTC
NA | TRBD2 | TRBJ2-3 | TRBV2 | CASRRTSGTADTQYF | TGTGCCAGCAGGAGGACTAGCGGGACAGCAGATACGCAGTATTTT
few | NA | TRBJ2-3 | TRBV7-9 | CASSLFGGWRYF | TGTGCCAGCAGCTTATTTGGGGGCTGGCGGTATTTT
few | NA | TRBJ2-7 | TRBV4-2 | CASSQERSSYEQYF | TGTGCCAGCAGCCAAGAGAGAAGCTCCTACGAGCAGTACTTC
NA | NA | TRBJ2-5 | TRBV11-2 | CASSDIFITGQETQYF | TGTGCCAGCAGCGACATATTTATTACAGGGCAAGAGACCCAGTACTTC
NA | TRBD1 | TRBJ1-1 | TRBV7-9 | CASRGQAMNTEAFF | TGTGCCAGCAGAGGACAGGCGATGAACACTGAAGCTTTCTTT
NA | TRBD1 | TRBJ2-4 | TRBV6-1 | CASSAGGATKNIQYF | TGTGCCAGCAGTGCAGGGGGCGCCACCAAAAACATTCAGTACTTC
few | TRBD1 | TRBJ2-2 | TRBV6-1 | CASSTGTGGPGELFF | TGTGCCAGCAGTACCGGGACAGGGGGCCCCGGGGAGCTGTTTTTT
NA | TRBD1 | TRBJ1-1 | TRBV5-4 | CASGNRGLSTEAFF | TGTGCCAGCGGGAACAGGGGGCTTAGCACTGAAGCTTTCTTT
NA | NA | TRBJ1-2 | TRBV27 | CASRETDANKYGYTF | TGTGCCAGCAGGGAGACAGACGCTAATAAGTATGGCTACACCTTC
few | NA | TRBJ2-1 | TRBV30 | CAWIGGGRGAHNEQFF | TGTGCCTGGATCGGGGGTGGACGGGGCGCCCACAATGAGCAGTTCTTC
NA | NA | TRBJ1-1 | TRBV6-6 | CASTSPGTMNTEAFF | TGTGCCAGCACCTCACCCGGGACTATGAACACTGAAGCTTTCTTT
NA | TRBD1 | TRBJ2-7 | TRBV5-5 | CASSFSPTQGYEQYF | TGTGCCAGCAGCTTTTCCCCTACACAGGGGTACGAGCAGTACTTC
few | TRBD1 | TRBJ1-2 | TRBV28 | CASSSFPDRQGGYTF | TGTGCCAGCAGTAGCTTCCCGGACAGGCAGGGAGGCTACACCTTC
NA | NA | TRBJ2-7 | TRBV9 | CASSLGGEISYEQYF | TGTGCCAGCTCTCTAGGCGGGGAGATCTCCTACGAGCAGTACTTC
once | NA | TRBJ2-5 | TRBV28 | CASNRRQIIEETQYF | TGTGCCAGCAACCGAAGACAGATTATAGAAGAGACCCAGTACTTC
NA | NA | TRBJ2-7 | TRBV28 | CATQDPGSYEQYF | TGTGCCACCCAAGACCCGGGGTCCTACGAGCAGTACTTC
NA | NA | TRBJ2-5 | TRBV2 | CASRHAGLAGETQYF | TGTGCCAGCAGACATGCCGGACTCGCTGGGGAGACCCAGTACTTC
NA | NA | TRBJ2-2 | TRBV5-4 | CASSLEPGELFF | TGTGCCAGCAGCTTGGAGCCCGGGGAGCTGTTTTTT
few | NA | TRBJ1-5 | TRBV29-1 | CSVAVGGDQPQHF | TGCAGCGTTGCAGTCGGGGGGGATCAGCCCCAGCATTTT
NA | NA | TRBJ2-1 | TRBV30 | CAWSPSRSWIGNEQFF | TGTGCCTGGAGTCCCAGTCGGAGTTGGATTGGCAATGAGCAGTTCTTC
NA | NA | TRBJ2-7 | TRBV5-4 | CASSLQGRHEQYF | TGTGCCAGCAGCTTACAGGGAAGGCACGAGCAGTACTTC
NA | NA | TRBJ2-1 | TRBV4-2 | CASSQGVSWDKQFF | TGTGCCAGCAGCCAAGGGGTGTCGTGGGACAAGCAGTTCTTC